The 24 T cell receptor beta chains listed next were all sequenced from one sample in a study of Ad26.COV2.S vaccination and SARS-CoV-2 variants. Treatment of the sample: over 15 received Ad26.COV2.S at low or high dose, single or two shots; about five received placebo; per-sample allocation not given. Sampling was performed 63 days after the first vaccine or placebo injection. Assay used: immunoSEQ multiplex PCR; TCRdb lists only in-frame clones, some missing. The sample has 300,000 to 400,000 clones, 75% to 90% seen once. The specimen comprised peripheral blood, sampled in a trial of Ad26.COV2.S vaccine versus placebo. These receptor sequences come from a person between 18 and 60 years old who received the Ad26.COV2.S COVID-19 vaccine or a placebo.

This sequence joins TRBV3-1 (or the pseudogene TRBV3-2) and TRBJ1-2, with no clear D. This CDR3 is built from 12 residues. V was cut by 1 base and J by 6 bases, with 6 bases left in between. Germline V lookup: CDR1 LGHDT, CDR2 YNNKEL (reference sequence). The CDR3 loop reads CASSQVMNGYTF. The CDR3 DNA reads TGTGCCAGCAGCCAAGTTATGAATGGCTACACCTTC.

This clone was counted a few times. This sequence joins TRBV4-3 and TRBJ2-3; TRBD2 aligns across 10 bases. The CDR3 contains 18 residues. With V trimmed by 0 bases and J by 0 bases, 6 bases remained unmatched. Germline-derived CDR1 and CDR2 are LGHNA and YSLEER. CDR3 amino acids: CASSQETPSGGSTDTQYF. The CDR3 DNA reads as TGCGCCAGCAGCCAAGAAACCCCTAGCGGGGGAAGCACAGATACGCAGTATTTT.

The CDR3 nucleotides are TGTGCCAGCAGCTTCTACTATACAGGGGGCGGAGGTGGCTACACCTTC. As protein: CASSFYYTGGGGGYTF. This chain connects TRBV7-9 to TRBJ1-2; the match to TRBD1 covers 9 bases. With 3 bases clipped from V and 7 bases from J, the junction kept 12 bases outside the gene matches. CDR3 length: 16 residues. Germline CDR1 and CDR2: SEHNR and FQNEAQ (reference sequence).

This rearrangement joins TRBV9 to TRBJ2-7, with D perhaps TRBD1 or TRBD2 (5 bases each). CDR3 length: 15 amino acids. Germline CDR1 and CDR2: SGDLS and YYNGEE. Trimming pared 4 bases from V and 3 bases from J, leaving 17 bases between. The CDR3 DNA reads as TGTGCCAGCAGCCCGTGGGGGAGAGAAGGCTACGAGCAGTACTTC. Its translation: CASSPWGREGYEQYF.

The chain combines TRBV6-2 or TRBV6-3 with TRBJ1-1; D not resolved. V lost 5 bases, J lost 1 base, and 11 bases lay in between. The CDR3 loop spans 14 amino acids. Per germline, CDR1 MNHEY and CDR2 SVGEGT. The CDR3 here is CASSPSGRNTEAFF. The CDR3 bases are TGTGCCAGCAGTCCATCCGGCAGGAACACTGAAGCTTTCTTT.

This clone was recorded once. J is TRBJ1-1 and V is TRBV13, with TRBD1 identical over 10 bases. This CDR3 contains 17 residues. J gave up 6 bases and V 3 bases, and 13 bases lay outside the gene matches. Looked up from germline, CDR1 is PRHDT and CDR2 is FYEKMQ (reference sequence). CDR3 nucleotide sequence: TGTGCCAGCAGCTTCCTACTAAGACAGGGGGCTATCGCTGAAGCTTTCTTT. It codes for CASSFLLRQGAIAEAFF.

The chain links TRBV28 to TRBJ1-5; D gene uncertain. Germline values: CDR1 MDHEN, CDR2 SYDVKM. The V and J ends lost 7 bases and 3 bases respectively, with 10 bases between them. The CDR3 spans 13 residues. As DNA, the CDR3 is TGTGCCAGCATTCCGGATCACAATCAGCCCCAGCATTTT. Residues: CASIPDHNQPQHF.

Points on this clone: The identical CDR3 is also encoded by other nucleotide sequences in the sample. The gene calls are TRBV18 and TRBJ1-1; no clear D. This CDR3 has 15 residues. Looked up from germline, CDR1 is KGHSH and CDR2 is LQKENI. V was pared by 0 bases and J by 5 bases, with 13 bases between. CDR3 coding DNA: TGTGCCAGCTCACCACCGGACCGAAGTTGGACTGAAGCTTTCTTT. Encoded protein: CASSPPDRSWTEAFF.

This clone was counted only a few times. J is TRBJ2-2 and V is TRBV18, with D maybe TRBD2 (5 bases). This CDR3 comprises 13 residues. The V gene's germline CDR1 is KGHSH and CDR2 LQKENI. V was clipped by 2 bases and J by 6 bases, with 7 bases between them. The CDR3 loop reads CASSPTGAGELFF. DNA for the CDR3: TGTGCCAGCTCACCAACCGGGGCCGGGGAGCTGTTTTTT.

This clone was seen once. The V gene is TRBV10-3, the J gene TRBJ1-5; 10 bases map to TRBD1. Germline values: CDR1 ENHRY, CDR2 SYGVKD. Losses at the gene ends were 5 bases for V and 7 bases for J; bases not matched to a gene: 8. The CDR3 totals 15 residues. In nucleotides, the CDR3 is TGTGCCATCAGTAACCGGGACAGGGGTAAACAGCCCCAGCATTTT. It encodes CAISNRDRGKQPQHF.

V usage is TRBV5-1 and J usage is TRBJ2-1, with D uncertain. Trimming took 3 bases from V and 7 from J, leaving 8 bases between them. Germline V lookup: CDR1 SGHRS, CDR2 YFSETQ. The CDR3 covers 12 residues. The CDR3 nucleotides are TGCGCCAGCAGCTCAACTTGGAATGAGCAGTTCTTC. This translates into CASSSTWNEQFF. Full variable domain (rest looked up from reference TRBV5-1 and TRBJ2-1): KAGVTQTPRYLIKTRGQQVTLSCSPISGHRSVSWYQQTPGQGLQFLFEYFSETQRNKGNFPGRFSGRQFSNSRSEMNVSTLELGDSALYLCASSSTWNEQFFGPGTRLTVL.

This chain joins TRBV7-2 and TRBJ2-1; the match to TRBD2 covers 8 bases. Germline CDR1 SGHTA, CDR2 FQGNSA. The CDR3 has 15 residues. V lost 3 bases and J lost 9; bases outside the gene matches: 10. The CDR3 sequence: CASSFTTGLDGEQFF. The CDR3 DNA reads TGTGCCAGCAGCTTCACCACGGGACTAGACGGTGAGCAGTTCTTC.

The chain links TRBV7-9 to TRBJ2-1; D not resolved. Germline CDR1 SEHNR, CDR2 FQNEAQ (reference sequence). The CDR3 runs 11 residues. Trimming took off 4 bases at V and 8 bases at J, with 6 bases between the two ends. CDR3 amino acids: CASSSLHEQFF. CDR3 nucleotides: TGTGCCAGCAGCTCTCTTCATGAGCAGTTCTTC.

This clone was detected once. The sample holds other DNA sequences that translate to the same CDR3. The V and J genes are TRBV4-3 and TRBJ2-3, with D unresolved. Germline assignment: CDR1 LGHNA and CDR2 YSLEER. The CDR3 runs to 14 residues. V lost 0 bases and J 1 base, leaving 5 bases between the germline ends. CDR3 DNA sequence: TGCGCCAGCAGCCAAGATCGAGGCACAGATACGCAGTATTTT. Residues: CASSQDRGTDTQYF.

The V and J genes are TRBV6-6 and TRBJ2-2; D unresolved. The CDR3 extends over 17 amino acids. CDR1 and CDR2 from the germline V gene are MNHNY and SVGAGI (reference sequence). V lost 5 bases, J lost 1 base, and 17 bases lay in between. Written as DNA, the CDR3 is TGTGCCAGCAGTCCCTGGGCCCTGACCGAGAACACCGGGGAGCTGTTTTTT. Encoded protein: CASSPWALTENTGELFF.

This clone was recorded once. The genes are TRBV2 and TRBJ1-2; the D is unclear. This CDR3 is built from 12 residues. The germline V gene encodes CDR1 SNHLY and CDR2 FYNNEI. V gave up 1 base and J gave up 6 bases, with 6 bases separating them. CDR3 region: CASSEEGHGYTF. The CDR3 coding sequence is TGTGCCAGCAGTGAAGAGGGCCATGGCTACACCTTC.

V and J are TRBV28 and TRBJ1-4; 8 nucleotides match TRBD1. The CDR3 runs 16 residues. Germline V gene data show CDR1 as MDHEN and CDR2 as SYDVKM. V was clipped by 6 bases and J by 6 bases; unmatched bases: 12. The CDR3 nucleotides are TGTGCCAGCAGCCCTCACTTCGGGACAGGCGATGAAAAACTGTTTTTT. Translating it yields CASSPHFGTGDEKLFF. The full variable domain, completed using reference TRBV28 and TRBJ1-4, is DVKVTQSSRYLVKRTGEKVFLECVQDMDHENMFWYRQDPGLGLRLIYFSYDVKMKEKGDIPEGYSVSREKKERFSLILESASTNQTSMYLCASSPHFGTGDEKLFFGSGTQLSVL.

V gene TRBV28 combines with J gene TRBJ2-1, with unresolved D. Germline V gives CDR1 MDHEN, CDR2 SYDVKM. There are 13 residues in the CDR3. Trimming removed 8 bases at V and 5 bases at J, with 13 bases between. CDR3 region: CASRTPLNNEQFF. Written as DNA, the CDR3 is TGTGCCAGCCGAACTCCCCTGAACAATGAGCAGTTCTTC.

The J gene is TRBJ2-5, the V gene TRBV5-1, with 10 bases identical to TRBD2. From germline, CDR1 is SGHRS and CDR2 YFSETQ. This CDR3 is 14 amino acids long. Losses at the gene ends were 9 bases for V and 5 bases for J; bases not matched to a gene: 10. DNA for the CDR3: TGCGCCACCAAGCGGGGGGGCGGCGTCGAGACCCAGTACTTC. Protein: CATKRGGGVETQYF. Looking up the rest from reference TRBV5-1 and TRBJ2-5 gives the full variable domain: KAGVTQTPRYLIKTRGQQVTLSCSPISGHRSVSWYQQTPGQGLQFLFEYFSETQRNKGNFPGRFSGRQFSNSRSEMNVSTLELGDSALYLCATKRGGGVETQYFGPGTRLLVL.

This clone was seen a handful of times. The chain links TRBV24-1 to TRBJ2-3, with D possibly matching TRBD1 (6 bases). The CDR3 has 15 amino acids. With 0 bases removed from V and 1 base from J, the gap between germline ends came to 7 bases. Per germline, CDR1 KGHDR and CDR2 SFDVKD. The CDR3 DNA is TGTGCCACCAGTGATTTGCCAGGGGGCACAGATACGCAGTATTTT. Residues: CATSDLPGGTDTQYF.

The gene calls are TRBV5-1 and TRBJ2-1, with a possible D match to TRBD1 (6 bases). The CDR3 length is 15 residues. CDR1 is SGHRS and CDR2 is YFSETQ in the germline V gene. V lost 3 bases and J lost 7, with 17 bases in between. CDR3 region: CASSYSGTPNNEQFF. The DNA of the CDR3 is TGCGCCAGCAGCTACTCCGGGACACCCAATAATGAGCAGTTCTTC.

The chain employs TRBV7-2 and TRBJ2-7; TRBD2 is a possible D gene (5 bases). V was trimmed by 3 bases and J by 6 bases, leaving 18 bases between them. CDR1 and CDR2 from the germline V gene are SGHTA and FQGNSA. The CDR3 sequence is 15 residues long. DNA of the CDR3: TGTGCCAGCAGCTTCTCCCGGGGAGTAAAGGGCGAGCAGTACTTC. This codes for CASSFSRGVKGEQYF.

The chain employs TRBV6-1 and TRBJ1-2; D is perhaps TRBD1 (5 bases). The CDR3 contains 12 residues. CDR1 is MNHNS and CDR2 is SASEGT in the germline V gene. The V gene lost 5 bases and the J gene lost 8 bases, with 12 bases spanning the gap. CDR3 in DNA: TGTGCCAGCAGTACGACAGAGGAAGGCTACACCTTC. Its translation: CASSTTEEGYTF.

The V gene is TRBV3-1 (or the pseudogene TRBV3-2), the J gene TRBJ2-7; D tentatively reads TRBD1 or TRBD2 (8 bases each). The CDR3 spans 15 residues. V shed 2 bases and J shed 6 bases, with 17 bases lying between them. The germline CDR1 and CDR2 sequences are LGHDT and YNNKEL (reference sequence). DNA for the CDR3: TGTGCCAGCAGCCAATTTGGACAGGGACTAGGCGAGCAGTACTTC. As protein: CASSQFGQGLGEQYF.